These T cell receptor beta chains were read from a single sample in a study of blood T cell repertoires in COVID-19. Assay used: immunoSEQ multiplex PCR; TCRdb lists only in-frame clones, some missing. The sample carries roughly 190,000 clones, over 80% recorded once. Sequencing was carried out using peripheral blood. These receptors all come from a woman aged 55 to 70 with COVID-19, enrolled during active disease. Each CDR3 is given with its conserved first and last residue. D genes are given only for firm matches. Clone size, where shown, is once, few, many, or a class for clones that have expanded.

14	TRBV18	TRBD1	NA	TRBJ1-1	TGTGCCAGCTCATCGGGACAGGGTGTCACTGAAGCTTTCTTT	CASSSGQGVTEAFF
14	TRBV27	NA	few	TRBJ2-1	TGTGCCAGCAGTTTATCGAGGAACTACAATGAGCAGTTCTTC	CASSLSRNYNEQFF
14	TRBV28	NA	NA	TRBJ1-3	TGTGCCATTACACAGGAGAAAAGGGGAAACACCATATATTTT	CAITQEKRGNTIYF
15	TRBV19	NA	NA	TRBJ1-5	TGTGCCAGTAGTAAGGGAACAGGATCATCTCAGCCCCAGCATTTT	CASSKGTGSSQPQHF
14	TRBV19	TRBD1	NA	TRBJ1-1	TGTGCCAGTAGTTGGGCAGGGGGTGTCACTGAAGCTTTCTTT	CASSWAGGVTEAFF
16	TRBV7-9	NA	NA	TRBJ2-1	TGTGCCAGCAGCATAGAGGTCAAGAGGGCCTACAATGAGCAGTTCTTC	CASSIEVKRAYNEQFF
19	TRBV7-2	TRBD2	NA	TRBJ2-4	TGTGCCAGCAGCTTTTTAGCTAGCGGGATCCCTTTTACCAAAAACATTCAGTACTTC	CASSFLASGIPFTKNIQYF
17	TRBV6-4	TRBD1	NA	TRBJ2-3	TGTGCCAGCAGTGACGCGATACGGGACAGGGGCACAGATACGCAGTATTTT	CASSDAIRDRGTDTQYF
14	TRBV5-1	TRBD1	NA	TRBJ2-5	TGCGCCAGCAGCTCTGGGACAGGGGGAGAGACCCAGTACTTC	CASSSGTGGETQYF
15	TRBV3-1/TRBV3-2	NA	NA	TRBJ2-3	TGTGCCAGCAGCCCCCACTCCCTCGCCCCTGATACGCAGTATTTT	CASSPHSLAPDTQYF
14	TRBV29-1	TRBD1	NA	TRBJ1-2	TGCAGCGTTGAACGGACAGGGGGAGACTATGGCTACACCTTC	CSVERTGGDYGYTF
11	TRBV29-1	NA	NA	TRBJ1-1	TGCAGCGTTGAAGAGGGAGAAGAAGCTTTCTTT	CSVEEGEEAFF
15	TRBV5-1	TRBD1	NA	TRBJ1-3	TGCGCCAGCAGCCCCCAAGGACAGGGAGGAAACACCATATATTTT	CASSPQGQGGNTIYF
15	TRBV4-1	NA	once	TRBJ1-4	TGCGCCAGCAGCCAAGCGGACAGAACTAATGAAAAACTGTTTTTT	CASSQADRTNEKLFF
14	TRBV2	NA	NA	TRBJ1-1	TGTGCCAGCAGTGATGGGGGCAGTAGTACTGAAGCTTTCTTT	CASSDGGSSTEAFF
11	TRBV28	NA	NA	TRBJ1-1	TGTGCCAGCAGTTTGAGAACTGAAGCTTTCTTT	CASSLRTEAFF